This is a list of T cell receptor beta chains from one sample in a study of blood T cell repertoires in COVID-19. Using immunoSEQ multiplex PCR, the repertoire was profiled, and TCRdb retains in-frame clones only, with some absent. The data hold about 370,000 clones, with about 90% observed a single time. What was sequenced was peripheral blood. These receptors all come from a woman in her twenties or thirties with COVID-19, enrolled during active disease. CDR3s include the opening cysteine and the closing phenylalanine or tryptophan. Fields, in order: D gene, V gene, CDR3 protein. D genes are given only for firm matches.

d_call: TRBD1
v_call: TRBV6-2/TRBV6-3
cdr3_aa: CASSETPDRVRYEQYF

d_call: .
v_call: TRBV5-1
cdr3_aa: CASSLDLGGVDQETQYF

d_call: .
v_call: TRBV19
cdr3_aa: CASSIVDSNNSPLHF

d_call: .
v_call: TRBV7-9
cdr3_aa: CASSLVRAMNTEAFF

d_call: .
v_call: TRBV30
cdr3_aa: CAWTGQPNTEAFF

d_call: TRBD1
v_call: TRBV4-1
cdr3_aa: CASSQDEQGLYSPLHF

d_call: TRBD2
v_call: TRBV7-2
cdr3_aa: CASSLRGLNSMNTGELFF

d_call: .
v_call: TRBV19
cdr3_aa: CASTPRQGYNSPLHF

d_call: .
v_call: TRBV7-9
cdr3_aa: CASSPQGPPGDEAFF

d_call: .
v_call: TRBV6-1
cdr3_aa: CASSSPGSPNEKLFF

d_call: TRBD1
v_call: TRBV11-2
cdr3_aa: CASSQNRGPKTQYF

d_call: TRBD2
v_call: TRBV15
cdr3_aa: CATSKGREDTQYF

d_call: TRBD2
v_call: TRBV19
cdr3_aa: CASGSGRANEQFF

d_call: TRBD1
v_call: TRBV7-2
cdr3_aa: CASSPGGQEKLFF

d_call: TRBD2
v_call: TRBV7-2
cdr3_aa: CASSLAWASGGRDNEQFF

d_call: TRBD1
v_call: TRBV9
cdr3_aa: CASSPGTVYGYTF

d_call: TRBD1
v_call: TRBV12-5
cdr3_aa: CASGFGTGLSGNTIYF

d_call: TRBD2
v_call: TRBV10-3
cdr3_aa: CAINSGGVNLNEQFF

d_call: .
v_call: TRBV5-1
cdr3_aa: CASSSQGSGEKLFF

d_call: TRBD1
v_call: TRBV4-1
cdr3_aa: CASSQVSIDRVGGYTF

d_call: TRBD1
v_call: TRBV9
cdr3_aa: CASSRTGGARNSPLHF

d_call: .
v_call: TRBV20-1
cdr3_aa: CSAQRGEQFF

d_call: TRBD2
v_call: TRBV9
cdr3_aa: CASSVRGGRAIETQYF

d_call: TRBD2
v_call: TRBV3-1/TRBV3-2
cdr3_aa: CASSQDAVAGTYNEQFF

d_call: .
v_call: TRBV5-1
cdr3_aa: CASSFRGTEAFF

d_call: TRBD2
v_call: TRBV27
cdr3_aa: CASSALAGEEVYEQFF

d_call: TRBD2
v_call: TRBV11-3
cdr3_aa: CASSLDGGRAYNEQFF

d_call: TRBD2
v_call: TRBV29-1
cdr3_aa: CSVGLAGASKKDYPYNEQFF

d_call: TRBD1
v_call: TRBV16
cdr3_aa: CASSRSQPGQGEKLFF

d_call: .
v_call: TRBV12-3/TRBV12-4
cdr3_aa: CASSLQGPQPQHF

d_call: .
v_call: TRBV19
cdr3_aa: CASSISSLGLPPSYEQYF

d_call: .
v_call: TRBV2
cdr3_aa: CASEGGGTYGYTF

d_call: TRBD2
v_call: TRBV10-3
cdr3_aa: CAISTGTSGRAGGGEQFF

d_call: .
v_call: TRBV7-9
cdr3_aa: CASSFFTGELFF

d_call: .
v_call: TRBV19
cdr3_aa: CASSIPGRSYGYTF

d_call: TRBD1
v_call: TRBV29-1
cdr3_aa: CSVDRDSLNYGYTF

d_call: TRBD2
v_call: TRBV5-1
cdr3_aa: CASGTSGRTGTDTQYF

d_call: .
v_call: TRBV19
cdr3_aa: CASSMRQLNYGYTF

d_call: TRBD2
v_call: TRBV6-5
cdr3_aa: CASSYSSTGGTYEQYF

d_call: .
v_call: TRBV11-2
cdr3_aa: CASSLMGGLKETQYF

d_call: TRBD2
v_call: TRBV7-6
cdr3_aa: CASSSSGGAGQETQYF